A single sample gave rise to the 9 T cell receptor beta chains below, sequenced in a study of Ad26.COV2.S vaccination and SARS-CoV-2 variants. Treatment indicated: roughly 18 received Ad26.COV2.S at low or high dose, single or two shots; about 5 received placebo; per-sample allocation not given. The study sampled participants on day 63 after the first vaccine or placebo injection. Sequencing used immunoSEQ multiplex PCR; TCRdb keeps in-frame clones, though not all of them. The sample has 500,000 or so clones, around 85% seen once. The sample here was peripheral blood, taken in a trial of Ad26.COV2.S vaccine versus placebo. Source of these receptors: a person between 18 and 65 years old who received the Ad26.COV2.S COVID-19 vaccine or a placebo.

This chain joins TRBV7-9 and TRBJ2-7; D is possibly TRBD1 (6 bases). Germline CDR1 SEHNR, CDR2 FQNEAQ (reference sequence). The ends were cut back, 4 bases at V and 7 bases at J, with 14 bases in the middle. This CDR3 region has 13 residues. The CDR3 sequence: CASSYRVGEEQYF. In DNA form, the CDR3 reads TGTGCCAGCAGCTACAGGGTAGGCGAAGAGCAGTACTTC.

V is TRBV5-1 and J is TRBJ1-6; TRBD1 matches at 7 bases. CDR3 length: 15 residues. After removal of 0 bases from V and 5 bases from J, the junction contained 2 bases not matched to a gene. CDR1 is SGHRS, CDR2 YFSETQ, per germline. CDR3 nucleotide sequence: TGCGCCAGCAGCTTGGAGCAGGGGGATAATTCACCCCTCCACTTT. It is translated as CASSLEQGDNSPLHF.

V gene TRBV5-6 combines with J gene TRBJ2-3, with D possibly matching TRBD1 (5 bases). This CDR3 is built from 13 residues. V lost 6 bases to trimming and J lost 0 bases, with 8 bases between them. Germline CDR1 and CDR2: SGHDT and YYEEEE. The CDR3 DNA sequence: TGTGCCAGCAACAGGCCTAGCACAGATACGCAGTATTTT. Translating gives CASNRPSTDTQYF.

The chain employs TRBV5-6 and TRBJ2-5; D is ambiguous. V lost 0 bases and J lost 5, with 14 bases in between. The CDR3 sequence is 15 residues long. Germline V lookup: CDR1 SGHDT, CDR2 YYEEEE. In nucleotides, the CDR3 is TGTGCCAGCAGCTTGGCCATCGGGTTGGGCGAGACCCAGTACTTC. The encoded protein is CASSLAIGLGETQYF.

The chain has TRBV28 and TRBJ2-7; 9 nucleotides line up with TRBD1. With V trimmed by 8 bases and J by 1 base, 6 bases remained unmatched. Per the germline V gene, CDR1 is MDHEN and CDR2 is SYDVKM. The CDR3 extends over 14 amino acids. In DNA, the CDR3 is TGTGCCAGCGTCCGGGACAGGGCGTCCTACGAGCAGTACTTC. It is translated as CASVRDRASYEQYF. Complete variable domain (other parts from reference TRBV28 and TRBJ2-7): DVKVTQSSRYLVKRTGEKVFLECVQDMDHENMFWYRQDPGLGLRLIYFSYDVKMKEKGDIPEGYSVSREKKERFSLILESASTNQTSMYLCASVRDRASYEQYFGPGTRLTVT.

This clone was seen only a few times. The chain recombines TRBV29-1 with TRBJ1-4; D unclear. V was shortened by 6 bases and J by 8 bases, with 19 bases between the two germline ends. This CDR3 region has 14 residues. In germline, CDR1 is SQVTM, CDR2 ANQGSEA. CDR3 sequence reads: CSVTLGSSREKLFF. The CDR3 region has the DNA TGCAGCGTCACCCTCGGGAGTTCTAGAGAAAAACTGTTTTTT.

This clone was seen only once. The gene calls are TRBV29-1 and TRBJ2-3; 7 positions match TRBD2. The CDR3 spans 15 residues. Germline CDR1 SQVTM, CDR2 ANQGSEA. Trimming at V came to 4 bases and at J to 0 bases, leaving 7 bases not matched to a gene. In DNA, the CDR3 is TGCAGCGTTGTGGGAGGGATTACTAGCACAGATACGCAGTATTTT. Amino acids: CSVVGGITSTDTQYF.

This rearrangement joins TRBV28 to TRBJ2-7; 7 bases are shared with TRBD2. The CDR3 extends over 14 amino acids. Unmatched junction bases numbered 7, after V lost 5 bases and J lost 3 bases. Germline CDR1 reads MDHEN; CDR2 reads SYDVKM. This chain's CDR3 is CASSRRGGVYEQYF. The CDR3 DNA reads TGTGCCAGCAGTCGACGGGGAGGGGTCTACGAGCAGTACTTC.

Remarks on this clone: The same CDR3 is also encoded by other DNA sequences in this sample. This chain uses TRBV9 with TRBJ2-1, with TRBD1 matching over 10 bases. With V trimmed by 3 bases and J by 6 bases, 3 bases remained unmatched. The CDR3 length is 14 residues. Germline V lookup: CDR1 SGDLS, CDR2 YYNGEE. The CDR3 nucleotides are TGTGCCAGCAGCGATCGGACAGGGGGCAATGAGCAGTTCTTC. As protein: CASSDRTGGNEQFF.